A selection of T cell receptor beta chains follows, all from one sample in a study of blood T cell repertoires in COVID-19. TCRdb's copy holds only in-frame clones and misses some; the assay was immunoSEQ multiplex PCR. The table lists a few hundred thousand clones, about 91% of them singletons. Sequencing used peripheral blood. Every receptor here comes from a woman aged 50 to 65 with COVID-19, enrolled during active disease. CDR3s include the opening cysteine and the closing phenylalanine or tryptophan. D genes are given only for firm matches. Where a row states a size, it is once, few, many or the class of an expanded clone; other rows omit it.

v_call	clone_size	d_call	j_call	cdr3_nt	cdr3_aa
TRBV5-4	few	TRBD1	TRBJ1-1	TGTGCCAGCAGCTTGGCGGCAGGGGGGTTCACTGAAGCTTTCTTT	CASSLAAGGFTEAFF
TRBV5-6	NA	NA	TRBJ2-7	TGTGCCAGCAGCTCTCGAGGGCCCTACGAGCAGTACTTC	CASSSRGPYEQYF
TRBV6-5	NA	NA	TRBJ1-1	TGTGCCAGCAGTTTCGGACGGGAAACTGAAGCTTTCTTT	CASSFGRETEAFF
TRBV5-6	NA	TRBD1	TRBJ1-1	TGTGCCAGCAACTTTGGGACAGGGGGCGCGGGCACTGAAGCTTTCTTT	CASNFGTGGAGTEAFF
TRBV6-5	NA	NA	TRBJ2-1	TGTGCCAGCAGTCGGATAGCCGCCCTCTACAATGAGCAGTTCTTC	CASSRIAALYNEQFF
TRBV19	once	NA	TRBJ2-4	TGTGCCAGTAGTACATCCCTTGCTTCATCCAGGCGAGTTGCCAAAAACATTCAGTACTTC	CASSTSLASSRRVAKNIQYF
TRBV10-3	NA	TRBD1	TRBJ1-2	TGTGCCATCTGGGACAGGGGGAACTATGGCTACACCTTC	CAIWDRGNYGYTF
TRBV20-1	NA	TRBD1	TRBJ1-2	TGCAGTGCTAGTATTGGGTGGGACAGGGAATCCTATGGCTACACCTTC	CSASIGWDRESYGYTF
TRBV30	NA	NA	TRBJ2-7	TGTGCCTGGAGCCTCTCCAGGGTGGACGAGCAGTACTTC	CAWSLSRVDEQYF
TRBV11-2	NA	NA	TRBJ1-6	TGTGCCAGCAGCTCGACAGGTTCTTATTCACCCCTCCACTTT	CASSSTGSYSPLHF
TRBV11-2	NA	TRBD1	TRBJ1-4	TGTGCCAGCAGCTTAGGGACAGGGGCAACTAATGAAAAACTGTTTTTT	CASSLGTGATNEKLFF
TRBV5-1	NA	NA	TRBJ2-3	TGCGCCAGCAGCCTGCCCCAAAGCGGAAGCACAGATACGCAGTATTTT	CASSLPQSGSTDTQYF
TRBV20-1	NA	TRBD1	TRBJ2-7	TGCAGTGCTAGTAAGGGGACAGGGGGCTACGAGCAGTACTTC	CSASKGTGGYEQYF
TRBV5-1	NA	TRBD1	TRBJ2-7	TGCGCCAGCAGCAGATCGGGACAGGGGGCGAGCGAGCAGTACTTC	CASSRSGQGASEQYF
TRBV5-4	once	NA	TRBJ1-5	TGTGCCAGCAGCGCGGGGGGTGGGGGTACCAATCAGCCCCAGCATTTT	CASSAGGGGTNQPQHF
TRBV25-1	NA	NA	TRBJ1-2	TGTGCCAGCAGTCGGGTGGTTAACTATGGCTACACCTTC	CASSRVVNYGYTF
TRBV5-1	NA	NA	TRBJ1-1	TGCGCCAGCAGCCTGGGCCGGCCAGGGACTGAAGCTTTCTTT	CASSLGRPGTEAFF
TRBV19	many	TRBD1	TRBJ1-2	TGTGCCAGTAGTAGGGGACAGGGAGGTCATGGCTACACCTTC	CASSRGQGGHGYTF
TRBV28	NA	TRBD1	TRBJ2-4	TGTGCCAGCAGACGGACAGGGAAGAACATTCAGTACTTC	CASRRTGKNIQYF
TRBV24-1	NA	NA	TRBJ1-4	TGTGCCATCGGACAGATTAATGAAAAACTGTTTTTT	CAIGQINEKLFF
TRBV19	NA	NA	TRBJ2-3	TGTGCCAGTAGTACCAGGGGAACCACAGATACGCAGTATTTT	CASSTRGTTDTQYF
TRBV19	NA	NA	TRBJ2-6	TGTGCCAGTAGTATCTTCTTAGTCTCTGGGGCCAACGTCCTGACTTTC	CASSIFLVSGANVLTF
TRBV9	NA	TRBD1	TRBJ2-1	TGTGCCAGCAGCGGCTCGGGACAGGGGGCGAATAACAATGAGCAGTTCTTC	CASSGSGQGANNNEQFF
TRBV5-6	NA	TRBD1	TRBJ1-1	TGTGCCAGCAGCAGAAGACAGGGGGAACCTGAAGCTTTCTTT	CASSRRQGEPEAFF
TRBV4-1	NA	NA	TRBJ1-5	TGCGCCAGCAGCCAAGATAGAGGTCAGGGCCCAAATACACAGCCCCAGCATTTT	CASSQDRGQGPNTQPQHF
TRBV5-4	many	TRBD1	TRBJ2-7	TGTGCCAGCAGCTACGACAGGGGTCAGACCTACGAGCAGTACTTC	CASSYDRGQTYEQYF
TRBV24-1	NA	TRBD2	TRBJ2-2	TGTGCCACCAGTGTGTCGGGGGGGCCATATGTGACCGGGGAGCTGTTTTTT	CATSVSGGPYVTGELFF
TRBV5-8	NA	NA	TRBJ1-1	TGTGCCAGCAGCTTTGGCTCCTGGAACACTGAAGCTTTCTTT	CASSFGSWNTEAFF
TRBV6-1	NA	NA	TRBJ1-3	TGTGCCAGCAGTGAACTTAGCAGCAGCTCTGGAAACACCATATATTTT	CASSELSSSSGNTIYF
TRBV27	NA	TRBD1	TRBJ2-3	TGTGCCAGCAGACTCTTAGGACAGGGAACGCTGACAGATACGCAGTATTTT	CASRLLGQGTLTDTQYF
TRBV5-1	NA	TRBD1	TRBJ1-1	TGCGCCAGCAGTCGAACAGGGGGCTGGGGCACTGAAGCTTTCTTT	CASSRTGGWGTEAFF
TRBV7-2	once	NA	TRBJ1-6	TGTGCCAGCAGCTTAGCGCAGGGTAGCGGTTCACCCCTCCACTTT	CASSLAQGSGSPLHF
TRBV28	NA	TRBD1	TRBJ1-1	TGTGCCAGCAGTTCGGGACAGCCTAACACTGAAGCTTTCTTT	CASSSGQPNTEAFF
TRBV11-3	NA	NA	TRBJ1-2	TGTGCCAGCAGCCCGATCTGGACAGTCTATGGCTACACCTTC	CASSPIWTVYGYTF
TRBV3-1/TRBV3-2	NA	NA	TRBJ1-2	TGTGCCAGCAGCCAAGGCGGTGGGACAGGCTACACCTTC	CASSQGGGTGYTF